The 32 T cell receptor beta chains listed next were all sequenced from one sample in a study of circulating CD8 cells and anti-PD-1 response in melanoma. Four subsets defined by PD-1 and/or TIGIT were sorted from live CD3+CD8+TCRalphabeta+ cells. Each library started from about 14 ng of total RNA using the QIAseq Immune Repertoire TCR panel. TCRdb fed the reads into MiXCR, producing one record per CDR3 protein. The table records more than 700 distinct CDR3 sequences, about an eighth of them present only once. The source was CD8+ T cells from PBMCs, collected at baseline or after one month of anti-PD-1 therapy (not recorded which). All receptors derive from a human donor with melanoma.

This clonotype is classed as medium-sized (0.01 to 0.1%). V and J are TRBV19 and TRBJ1-1; no definite D call. Germline V gene sequence: CDR1 LNHDA, CDR2 SQIVND (reference sequence). This CDR3 spans 12 amino acids. V was shortened by 1 base and J by 1 base, with 1 base between the two germline ends. CDR3 sequence (DNA): TGTGCCAGTAGTATAGGGAACACTGAAGCTTTCTTT. Translation gives CASSIGNTEAFF.

By sample fraction, this clonotype is medium-sized. This chain joins TRBV19 and TRBJ2-2; 7 nucleotides match TRBD2. Germline V gene lookup returns CDR1 LNHDA and CDR2 SQIVND (reference sequence). The trim removed 1 base at V and 6 bases at J, leaving 2 bases unmatched. This CDR3 region has 14 residues. DNA of the CDR3: TGTGCCAGTAGTATAGGGGGAGGGCCCGGGGAGCTGTTTTTT. Amino acid sequence: CASSIGGGPGELFF.

The CDR3 DNA reads TGTGCCAGCAGTTTAAGCAATGAGCAGTTCTTC. Residues: CASSLSNEQFF. The chain uses TRBV27 and TRBJ2-1; D gene uncertain. Trimming removed 2 bases at V and 6 bases at J, with 2 bases between. Per germline, CDR1 MNHEY and CDR2 SMNVEV (reference sequence). This CDR3 region has 11 residues.

By share of the sample, this clonotype is medium-sized (0.01 to 0.1%). The chain is built from TRBV27 and TRBJ1-2; 8 bases are a match to TRBD1. V trimming: 6 bases; J trimming: 4 bases; junction bases outside the gene matches: 4. Germline V gives CDR1 MNHEY, CDR2 SMNVEV (reference sequence). CDR3 length: 13 amino acids. The CDR3 nucleotides read TGTGCCAGCAGCGGGGACAGGTCCTATGGCTACACCTTC. Protein: CASSGDRSYGYTF.

By proportion, this clonotype is medium-sized. The rearrangement uses TRBV30 and TRBJ2-6; D not certain. Germline CDR1 and CDR2: GTSNPN and SVGIG (reference sequence). The CDR3 contains 14 residues. V shed 0 bases and J shed 2 bases, with 5 bases lying between them. Here the CDR3 reads CAWSVQPGANVLTF. In DNA, the CDR3 is TGTGCCTGGAGTGTGCAGCCTGGGGCCAACGTCCTGACTTTC.

J is TRBJ2-1 and V is TRBV19; the match to TRBD2 covers 8 bases. The CDR3 totals 15 residues. The germline CDR1 and CDR2 sequences are LNHDA and SQIVND (reference sequence). With V trimmed by 3 bases and J by 4 bases, 5 bases remained unmatched. For the CDR3, the DNA is TGTGCCAGTAGTATCACTAGCGGAAATTACAATGAGCAGTTCTTC. Protein product: CASSITSGNYNEQFF. The whole variable domain, remainder taken from reference TRBV19 and TRBJ2-1, is DGGITQSPKYLFRKEGQNVTLSCEQNLNHDAMYWYRQDPGQGLRLIYYSQIVNDFQKGDIAEGYSVSREKKESFPLTVTSAQKNPTAFYLCASSITSGNYNEQFFGPGTRLTVL.

This clonotype counts as medium-sized. The V call is TRBV28, the J call TRBJ1-1; the D gene is possibly TRBD1 (6 bases). This CDR3 comprises 13 residues. The germline V and J ends were trimmed by 10 bases and 4 bases, with 16 bases remaining between them. The V gene's germline CDR1 is MDHEN and CDR2 SYDVKM. CDR3 nucleotides: TGTGCCACCCTTAAACAGGGACGCACTGAAGCTTTCTTT. Translating it yields CATLKQGRTEAFF.

By sample share, this clonotype is medium-sized. CDR3 DNA: TGCAGCGTTGCTAGCGGGGGAAGGGAGACCCAGTACTTC. This sequence encodes CSVASGGRETQYF. The genes are TRBV29-1 and TRBJ2-5; 10 nucleotides align to TRBD2. CDR3 length: 13 residues. V was pared by 4 bases and J by 5 bases, with 4 bases of the junction left unmatched. The germline gives CDR1 SQVTM, CDR2 ANQGSEA.

In its sample, this clonotype is large. The V gene is TRBV2, the J gene TRBJ2-7; TRBD2 agrees at 8 bases. CDR1 and CDR2 from the germline V gene are SNHLY and FYNNEI. Trimming at V came to 3 bases and at J to 5 bases, leaving 9 bases not matched to a gene. This CDR3 has 15 residues. Here the CDR3 reads CASSERGALVHEQYF. Here the CDR3 DNA reads TGTGCCAGCAGTGAGCGGGGGGCCCTGGTGCACGAGCAGTACTTC.

By sample fraction, this clonotype is medium-sized. The chain combines TRBV19 with TRBJ2-3, with 8 bases aligning to TRBD2. V lost 4 bases to trimming and J lost 0 bases; unmatched junction nucleotides: 9. The CDR3 consists of 17 residues. Germline CDR1 is LNHDA and CDR2 is SQIVND (reference sequence). The DNA of the CDR3 is TGTGCCAGTAGTAGAGAGCGGGGGAGGGCTAGCACAGATACGCAGTATTTT. Translation: CASSRERGRASTDTQYF.

This sequence joins TRBV9 and TRBJ2-1; 9 bases align to TRBD2. V gave up 5 bases and J gave up 5 bases; unmatched junction bases: 11. The CDR3 loop spans 16 amino acids. Germline CDR1 reads SGDLS; CDR2 reads YYNGEE. The CDR3 spells CASSSRTSATHNEQFF. The CDR3 DNA is TGTGCCAGCAGTTCAAGGACTAGCGCCACCCACAATGAGCAGTTCTTC.

This clonotype is large in the sample. This chain joins TRBV27 and TRBJ2-7, with 8 positions matching TRBD2. The CDR3 sequence is 15 residues long. J was trimmed by 4 bases and V by 4 bases; bases with no gene match: 9. CDR1 MNHEY and CDR2 SMNVEV come from the germline V gene (reference sequence). Written as DNA, the CDR3 is TGTGCCAGCAGTTCCCCCGGGACTAGAGATTACGAGCAGTACTTC. Its translation: CASSSPGTRDYEQYF.

The chain is built from TRBV19 and TRBJ2-2, with TRBD1 matching 8 bases. CDR3 length: 15 amino acids. The germline V gene encodes CDR1 LNHDA and CDR2 SQIVND (reference sequence). J gave up 6 bases and V 5 bases, and 8 bases lay outside the gene matches. The CDR3 DNA reads as TGTGCCAGTAGTCCAGGACAGGGTCTTGCCGGGGAGCTGTTTTTT. As protein: CASSPGQGLAGELFF.

Points on this clonotype: Given a much more abundant clone one base away, this may be a read error. V is TRBV19 and J is TRBJ2-7; 8 positions agree with TRBD1. V shed 10 bases and J 2 bases; nucleotides not matched to a gene: 4. This CDR3 contains 12 residues. Looked up from germline, CDR1 is LNHDA and CDR2 is SQIVND (reference sequence). This CDR3 reads CATKTGAYEQYF. The DNA for the CDR3 is TGTGCCACCAAGACAGGGGCCTACGAGCAGTACTTC.

This clonotype is medium-sized (0.01 to 0.1%) in the sample. The DNA for the CDR3 is TGTGCCAGTAGTATAAGAGGAGGAGGGGATGAGCAGTTCTTC. As protein: CASSIRGGGDEQFF. The J gene is TRBJ2-1, the V gene TRBV19, with D perhaps matching TRBD2 (6 bases). The V end was cut by 2 bases, the J end by 8 bases, with 13 bases between. The CDR3 is 14 residues long. Germline CDR1 reads LNHDA; CDR2 reads SQIVND (reference sequence). Variable domain in full (rest from reference TRBV19 and TRBJ2-1): DGGITQSPKYLFRKEGQNVTLSCEQNLNHDAMYWYRQDPGQGLRLIYYSQIVNDFQKGDIAEGYSVSREKKESFPLTVTSAQKNPTAFYLCASSIRGGGDEQFFGPGTRLTVL.

On this clonotype itself: The junction departs from germline at one end; a sequencing error may be responsible. This sequence joins TRBV19 and TRBJ2-7, with 9 positions matching TRBD2. The CDR3 extends over 15 amino acids. Germline CDR1 and CDR2: LNHDA and SQIVND (reference sequence). In DNA form, the CDR3 reads TGTGCCAGTAGTGCCGGAGCGGGGGGAACCTACGAGCGGTACTTC. Amino acids: CASSAGAGGTYERYF.

V is TRBV12-3 or TRBV12-4 and J is TRBJ1-4; no reliable D call. The V and J ends lost 5 bases and 6 bases respectively, with 13 bases between them. The CDR3 loop spans 14 amino acids. Here the CDR3 DNA reads TGTGCCAGCAGTCGGGAGAGTCTAGATGAAAAACTGTTTTTT. Its translation is CASSRESLDEKLFF.

This clonotype turned up a few times. The chain has TRBV19 and TRBJ1-1; D ambiguous. The CDR3 has 13 amino acids. V was shortened by 2 bases and J by 2 bases, with 6 bases between the two germline ends. Germline CDR1 reads LNHDA; CDR2 reads SQIVND (reference sequence). The CDR3 is CASSINANTEAFF. CDR3 DNA sequence: TGTGCCAGTAGTATAAACGCCAACACTGAAGCTTTCTTT. The whole variable domain, remainder taken from reference TRBV19 and TRBJ1-1, is DGGITQSPKYLFRKEGQNVTLSCEQNLNHDAMYWYRQDPGQGLRLIYYSQIVNDFQKGDIAEGYSVSREKKESFPLTVTSAQKNPTAFYLCASSINANTEAFFGQGTRLTVV.

This clonotype is classed as medium-sized. This chain uses TRBV19 with TRBJ1-1; D not certain. The CDR3 runs to 13 residues. Germline CDR1 reads LNHDA; CDR2 reads SQIVND (reference sequence). Trimming removed 4 bases from V and 1 base from J, with 7 bases in between. CDR3 bases: TGTGCCAGTAGTAGCGGCGAGAACACTGAAGCTTTCTTT. Amino acids: CASSSGENTEAFF.

CDR3 DNA: TGTGCCAGCAGTGGTAGGGTTCATTTGTACCAAGAGACCCAGTACTTC. Translated, it gives CASSGRVHLYQETQYF. The chain uses TRBV2 and TRBJ2-5; D remains unclear. Germline assignment: CDR1 SNHLY and CDR2 FYNNEI. This CDR3 has 16 residues. Trimming shortened V by 4 bases and J by 0 bases, and 15 bases separated the two germline ends.

This clonotype qualifies as medium-sized. This chain uses TRBV9 with TRBJ1-1; TRBD1 agrees at 7 bases. After removal of 3 bases from V and 1 base from J, the junction contained 6 bases not matched to a gene. Germline-derived CDR1 and CDR2 are SGDLS and YYNGEE. The CDR3 has 15 amino acids. In DNA, the CDR3 is TGTGCCAGCAGCGATTCAGGGGGAGGGAACACTGAAGCTTTCTTT. Translating it yields CASSDSGGGNTEAFF.

With regard to this clonotype: This sequence may be a read error, since a much larger clone differs from it by one base. J is TRBJ1-1 and V is TRBV28; 7 bases agree with TRBD1. J lost 4 bases, V lost 10 bases, and 9 bases had no gene match. CDR3 length: 13 amino acids. Germline assignment: CDR1 MDHEN and CDR2 SYDVKM. The CDR3 DNA sequence: TGTGCCACCCTTAGACAGGGACGCACTGAAGCTTTCTTT. Amino acid sequence: CATLRQGRTEAFF.

This chain uses TRBV7-9 with TRBJ2-1; TRBD2 might be the D (6 bases). Germline V lookup: CDR1 SEHNR, CDR2 FQNEAQ (reference sequence). This CDR3 has 14 residues. The V end was cut by 5 bases, the J end by 7 bases, with 15 bases between. Here the CDR3 DNA reads TGTGCCAGCAGCGAAGGGTATAGCGGTAATGAGCAGTTCTTC. Protein: CASSEGYSGNEQFF.

This rearrangement joins TRBV20-1 to TRBJ2-7; 9 nucleotides match TRBD2. The germline CDR1 and CDR2 sequences are DFQATT and SNEGSKA (reference sequence). The CDR3 extends over 14 amino acids. The trim removed 5 bases at V and 3 bases at J, leaving 8 bases unmatched. CDR3 nucleotides: TGCAGTGCTTCCTATAGCGGGGGCAACTACGAGCAGTACTTC. This gives the protein CSASYSGGNYEQYF.

In its sample, this clonotype is large (0.1 to 1%). The rearrangement links TRBV2 to TRBJ2-7; 9 bases are shared with TRBD1. CDR3 size: 17 residues. The ends lost 6 bases at V and 5 bases at J; junction bases unmatched: 17. The germline gives CDR1 SNHLY, CDR2 FYNNEI. CDR3 residues: CASSMITDVTGGHEQYF. The CDR3, as DNA: TGTGCCAGCAGCATGATCACTGACGTAACAGGGGGCCACGAGCAGTACTTC.

By share, this clonotype counts as medium-sized. The chain uses TRBV4-1 and TRBJ2-7, with a weak D call TRBD1 (6 bases). The CDR3 sequence is 13 residues long. Trimming cost V 4 bases and J 2 bases, with 9 bases left between them. Germline-derived CDR1 and CDR2 are MGHRA and YSYEKL. The CDR3 spells CASSLPGAYEQYF. CDR3 DNA: TGCGCCAGCAGCCTACCAGGGGCCTACGAGCAGTACTTC.

Sample share makes this clonotype large. The chain combines TRBV27 with TRBJ1-2; 8 bases agree with TRBD1. CDR1 is MNHEY and CDR2 is SMNVEV in the germline V gene (reference sequence). The length of the CDR3 is 14 residues. Trimming took 2 bases from V and 2 from J; bases not matched to a gene: 1. CDR3 nucleotide sequence: TGTGCCAGCAGTTTACAGGGGGCAAACTATGGCTACACCTTC. Translating gives CASSLQGANYGYTF.

This clonotype rates as medium-sized. V and J are TRBV4-3 and TRBJ2-4; 7 bases match TRBD1. The V segment lost 5 bases and the J segment 8 bases; nucleotides outside the gene matches: 12. This CDR3 is built from 15 residues. The V gene's germline CDR1 is LGHNA and CDR2 YSLEER. The DNA for the CDR3 is TGCGCCAGCAGCACGAACAGGGGTCCCTCTGACATTCAGTACTTC. It encodes CASSTNRGPSDIQYF.

The chain carries TRBV28 and TRBJ2-5; possibly TRBD1 for D (7 bases). Germline CDR1 and CDR2: MDHEN and SYDVKM. With 6 bases removed from V and 5 bases from J, the gap between germline ends came to 13 bases. CDR3 size: 13 residues. The CDR3 region is CASSDREAETQYF. The CDR3 DNA reads TGTGCCAGCAGCGACAGGGAGGCCGAGACCCAGTACTTC.

This clonotype is medium-sized within its sample. This rearrangement joins TRBV14 to TRBJ2-1, with 10 nucleotides matching TRBD2. The CDR3 length is 15 residues. V lost 4 bases and J lost 8; bases outside the gene matches: 8. The germline gives CDR1 SGHDN, CDR2 FVKESK. The CDR3 is CASSPSGGAWDEQFF. The CDR3, as DNA: TGTGCCAGCAGCCCCAGCGGGGGGGCCTGGGATGAGCAGTTCTTC.

This clonotype has just a few counts. Because the CDR3 is missing its conserved closing phenylalanine or tryptophan, this is likely a read error. The genes are TRBV20-1 and TRBJ2-3, with 13 nucleotides matching TRBD2. Germline-derived CDR1 and CDR2 are DFQATT and SNEGSKA (reference sequence). This CDR3 has 17 residues. V lost 6 bases and J lost 5; bases outside the gene matches: 14. The CDR3 DNA sequence: TGCAGTGCAAGTACTAGCGGGGGGGCCCGTATCCGAGATACGCAGTATTCT. Residues: CSASTSGGARIRDTQYS.

In this sample, this clonotype turned up a few times. V is TRBV6-6 and J is TRBJ1-3, with D uncertain. Looked up from germline, CDR1 is MNHNY and CDR2 is SVGAGI (reference sequence). The CDR3 is 13 residues long. Trimming stripped 3 bases from V and 4 bases from J, with 7 bases between. CDR3 bases: TGTGCCAGCAGTTATCCCAGGGGAAACACCATATATTTT. Its protein is CASSYPRGNTIYF.